This record looks at one T cell receptor (beta chain) sequence and its context. The entry originates in a study of blood T cells in healthy people across ages. The CDR3 loop spans 14 amino acids. Germline V CDR1 and CDR2: LGHDT, YNNKEL (reference sequence). Between the trimmed V and J ends, which lost 1 base and 0 bases, there was a span of 3 bases. Next came a second PCR, run for about 7 to 12 cycles, which used a sample-barcoded 5' primer along with a J-beta primer mix. Each cDNA was tagged by a template-switch adaptor containing 12 random nucleotides. MiXCR, run by TCRdb on the 5' RACE reads, gives a single entry per CDR3 protein. The data show about 650,000 distinct CDR3 sequences, under 65% seen once.

This TCR derives from a woman aged 80 or older in good health. The chain links TRBV3-1 to TRBJ2-2; D call uncertain. The specimen sequenced was blood. The CDR3 region has the DNA TGTGCCAGCAGCCAAGCGACGAACACCGGGGAGCTGTTTTTT. It codes for CASSQATNTGELFF.